The 27 T cell receptor beta chains listed next were all sequenced from one sample in a study of technical replicates of blood from a few donors. TCRdb's table, derived via immunoSEQ multiplex PCR, lists solely in-frame clones and lacks some. Found here are about 75,000 clones, 92% of them singletons; the top ten hold roughly 0.39%. The sequenced material came from T cells isolated from PBMCs. These receptors all stem from a human donor in good health.

This clone was found once. The chain combines TRBV9 with TRBJ2-2; D unclear. With 0 bases removed from V and 2 bases from J, the gap between germline ends came to 8 bases. Germline V gene lookup returns CDR1 SGDLS and CDR2 YYNGEE. The CDR3 sequence is 15 residues long. The CDR3 nucleotides read TGTGCCAGCAGCGTAGCTGGCTCCAACACCGGGGAGCTGTTTTTT. This sequence encodes CASSVAGSNTGELFF.

V and J are TRBV5-1 and TRBJ2-2; D remains ambiguous. Germline loops: CDR1 SGHRS, CDR2 YFSETQ. V was pared by 6 bases and J by 3 bases, with 24 bases between. This CDR3 region has 18 residues. CDR3: CASNLFSADEEYTGELFF. In DNA form, the CDR3 reads TGCGCCAGCAACCTTTTTTCAGCTGACGAGGAGTACACCGGGGAGCTGTTTTTT.

This chain uses TRBV5-4 with TRBJ1-4, with unresolved D. CDR1 SGHNT and CDR2 YYREEE come from the germline V gene (reference sequence). The germline V and J ends were trimmed by 2 bases and 8 bases, with 16 bases remaining between them. The CDR3 runs to 15 residues. The CDR3 sequence is CASSFGSQIMEKLFF. The CDR3 nucleotides are TGTGCCAGCAGCTTTGGTTCACAGATCATGGAAAAACTGTTTTTT. The full variable domain, rest sourced from reference TRBV5-4 and TRBJ1-4, is ETGVTQSPTHLIKTRGQQVTLRCSSQSGHNTVSWYQQALGQGPQFIFQYYREEENGRGNFPPRFSGLQFPNYSSELNVNALELDDSALYLCASSFGSQIMEKLFFGSGTQLSVL.

This sequence joins TRBV30 and TRBJ1-5; weak D call: TRBD1 (6 bases). Trimming cost V 7 bases and J 5 bases, with 15 bases left between them. Germline-derived CDR1 and CDR2 are GTSNPN and SVGIG (reference sequence). CDR3 length equals 13 residues. DNA for the CDR3: TGTGCCTTCGGCGGGGGGCGGTATCAGCCCCAGCATTTT. It is translated as CAFGGGRYQPQHF.

The chain recombines TRBV30 with TRBJ1-5; D perhaps matches TRBD1 (5 bases). Trimming pared 2 bases from V and 3 bases from J, leaving 11 bases between. The germline gives CDR1 GTSNPN, CDR2 SVGIG (reference sequence). CDR3 length equals 14 residues. In DNA, the CDR3 is TGTGCCTGGAGTCCAGGGTTGGACAATCAGCCCCAGCATTTT. Translated, it gives CAWSPGLDNQPQHF.

The rearrangement uses TRBV20-1 and TRBJ1-2; D remains unclear. V was clipped by 6 bases and J by 3 bases, with 5 bases between them. Germline CDR1 DFQATT, CDR2 SNEGSKA (reference sequence). CDR3 length: 10 amino acids. CDR3 sequence reads: CSAPDYGYTF. As DNA, the CDR3 is TGCAGTGCCCCCGACTATGGCTACACCTTC.

CDR3 nucleotide sequence: TGTGCCAGTAGTATAGGTCTCAGGACTCCCGGCGAAGCTTTCTTT. Encoded protein: CASSIGLRTPGEAFF. The rearrangement uses TRBV19 and TRBJ1-1; D gene uncertain. With 1 base removed from V and 8 bases from J, the gap between germline ends came to 17 bases. Germline values: CDR1 LNHDA, CDR2 SQIVND (reference sequence). The CDR3 totals 15 residues.

The chain uses TRBV2 and TRBJ2-7; TRBD2 aligns across 9 bases. The length of the CDR3 is 17 residues. In germline, CDR1 is SNHLY, CDR2 FYNNEI. The V gene end was trimmed by 7 bases and the J gene end by 4 bases; junction bases not matched to a gene: 17. CDR3 bases: TGTGCCAGCACAAGGACAGGAGTAGCGGGAGACAGTTACGAGCAGTACTTC. It is translated as CASTRTGVAGDSYEQYF.

This chain connects TRBV30 to TRBJ1-6, with D possibly being TRBD1 (5 bases). Trimming stripped 7 bases from V and 7 bases from J, with 14 bases between. Germline CDR1 and CDR2: GTSNPN and SVGIG (reference sequence). The CDR3 totals 13 residues. The CDR3 reads CASTVQQNSPLHF. CDR3 coding DNA: TGTGCCTCGACAGTACAGCAGAATTCACCCCTCCACTTT.

The CDR3 sequence is CASSEVQVGGYTF. The CDR3 DNA reads as TGTGCCAGCAGTGAGGTACAGGTCGGAGGCTACACCTTC. This chain links TRBV6-1 with TRBJ1-2; weak D call: TRBD1 (5 bases). V dropped 3 bases and J dropped 8 bases, with 13 bases sitting between them. The CDR3 consists of 13 residues. Germline V gives CDR1 MNHNS, CDR2 SASEGT.

This clone came up once. This chain links TRBV10-3 with TRBJ2-2; D might be TRBD1 (5 bases). Germline V gene data show CDR1 as ENHRY and CDR2 as SYGVKD. This CDR3 region has 15 residues. Trimming pared 0 bases from V and 1 base from J, leaving 6 bases between. Here the CDR3 reads CAISESGQNTGELFF. The CDR3 DNA reads TGTGCCATCAGTGAGTCAGGACAGAACACCGGGGAGCTGTTTTTT.

This rearrangement joins TRBV10-1 to TRBJ2-7; D ambiguous. The CDR3 is 12 residues long. V was shortened by 10 bases and J by 2 bases, with 12 bases between the two germline ends. CDR1 is WNHNN, CDR2 SYGVQD, per germline (reference sequence). CDR3 in amino acids: CAIPGSTYEQYF. The CDR3 region has the DNA TGCGCCATCCCCGGGTCCACCTACGAGCAGTACTTC.

This clone was seen a single time. V gene TRBV4-3 combines with J gene TRBJ2-7; 9 positions agree with TRBD2. CDR3 size: 16 residues. The germline V gene has CDR1 LGHNA and CDR2 YSLEER. With V trimmed by 4 bases and J by 6 bases, 13 bases remained unmatched. CDR3 region: CASSRRIAGVDAEQYF. As DNA, the CDR3 is TGCGCCAGCAGCCGACGAATAGCGGGAGTAGATGCCGAGCAGTACTTC.

The chain couples TRBV13 to TRBJ1-1; 7 bases map to TRBD1. Trimming cost V 5 bases and J 5 bases; bases outside gene matches: 5. The CDR3 length is 13 residues. The V gene's germline CDR1 is PRHDT and CDR2 FYEKMQ (reference sequence). The CDR3: CASSEDRNTEAFF. In DNA form, the CDR3 reads TGTGCCAGCAGCGAGGACAGGAATACTGAAGCTTTCTTT.

The chain carries TRBV9 and TRBJ2-1; possibly TRBD2 for D (7 bases). Trimming took off 0 bases at V and 7 bases at J, with 17 bases between the two ends. The V gene's germline CDR1 is SGDLS and CDR2 YYNGEE. The CDR3 has 16 amino acids. CDR3 protein: CASSVAGWGGLNEQFF. CDR3 in DNA: TGTGCCAGCAGCGTAGCTGGGTGGGGGGGGCTGAATGAGCAGTTCTTC. The complete variable domain, with remaining parts taken from reference TRBV9 and TRBJ2-1, reads DSGVTQTPKHLITATGQRVTLRCSPRSGDLSVYWYQQSLDQGLQFLIQYYNGEERAKGNILERFSAQQFPDLHSELNLSSLELGDSALYFCASSVAGWGGLNEQFFGPGTRLTVL.

The chain couples TRBV7-3 to TRBJ1-1, with 9 bases fitting TRBD1. The CDR3 sequence is 15 residues long. Per the germline V gene, CDR1 is SGHTA and CDR2 is FQGTGA. Unmatched junction bases numbered 6, after V lost 4 bases and J lost 3 bases. CDR3 region: CASSSKQGADTEAFF. CDR3 nucleotide sequence: TGTGCCAGCAGCTCAAAACAGGGGGCTGACACTGAAGCTTTCTTT.

This rearrangement joins TRBV4-1 to TRBJ1-5; D remains ambiguous. The germline V and J ends were trimmed by 3 bases and 1 base, with 7 bases remaining between them. This CDR3 comprises 14 residues. CDR1 and CDR2 (germline): MGHRA, YSYEKL. DNA for the CDR3: TGCGCCAGCAGCCACTACCTAAGCAATCAGCCCCAGCATTTT. It specifies CASSHYLSNQPQHF.

This clone was recorded only once. The chain combines TRBV30 with TRBJ2-7; 13 nucleotides agree with TRBD2. Germline values: CDR1 GTSNPN, CDR2 SVGIG (reference sequence). There are 13 residues in the CDR3. Trimming at V came to 3 bases and at J to 4 bases, leaving 0 bases not matched to a gene. Here the CDR3 DNA reads TGTGCCTGGAGACTAGCGGGAGGGTACGAGCAGTACTTC. This encodes CAWRLAGGYEQYF.

The chain joins TRBV9 to TRBJ1-1, with a possible D match to TRBD1 (5 bases). V lost 0 bases, J lost 1 base, and 7 bases lay in between. This CDR3 region has 14 residues. CDR1 is SGDLS, CDR2 YYNGEE, per germline. The CDR3 here is CASSVDQGNTEAFF. The CDR3 DNA reads as TGTGCCAGCAGCGTAGATCAGGGGAACACTGAAGCTTTCTTT.

This chain uses TRBV2 with TRBJ1-1; tentative D call: TRBD1 (5 bases). Germline CDR1 is SNHLY and CDR2 is FYNNEI. The CDR3 is made up of 15 amino acids. The V end lost 1 base, the J end lost 2 bases, and 11 bases lay between the germline ends. The CDR3 DNA follows: TGTGCCAGCAGTGAAGAGATGCAGGGAAACACTGAAGCTTTCTTT. The encoded protein is CASSEEMQGNTEAFF.

V gene TRBV27 combines with J gene TRBJ2-5; tentative D call: TRBD1 (5 bases). From germline, CDR1 is MNHEY and CDR2 SMNVEV (reference sequence). The CDR3 has 13 amino acids. V was trimmed by 3 bases and J by 10 bases, leaving 15 bases between them. CDR3 sequence (DNA): TGTGCCAGCAGTTTGGGGCGGCTGAAGGGCCAGTACTTC. It yields the protein CASSLGRLKGQYF.

This chain links TRBV7-3 with TRBJ2-1; 9 bases align to TRBD2. The CDR3 is 15 residues long. Germline V lookup: CDR1 SGHTA, CDR2 FQGTGA. The V segment lost 3 bases and the J segment 9 bases; nucleotides outside the gene matches: 9. The CDR3 nucleotides read TGTGCCAGCAGCTTTAATAGCGGGAGATTCACTGAGCAGTTCTTC. Translated: CASSFNSGRFTEQFF.

This rearrangement joins TRBV30 to TRBJ1-3; D gene uncertain. CDR1 GTSNPN and CDR2 SVGIG come from the germline V gene (reference sequence). The V end was cut by 5 bases, the J end by 4 bases, with 9 bases between. The CDR3 length is 12 residues. The CDR3, as DNA: TGTGCCTGGGGGAGTGGAGGAAACACCATATATTTT. Translation: CAWGSGGNTIYF.

This clone was counted a few times. This sequence joins TRBV30 and TRBJ1-2; D unresolved. Trimming shortened V by 4 bases and J by 3 bases, and 21 bases separated the two germline ends. The CDR3 runs to 16 residues. Germline CDR1 GTSNPN, CDR2 SVGIG (reference sequence). Written as DNA, the CDR3 is TGTGCCTGGAAGGAACCCTGGAGGTTGAGGGACTATGGCTACACCTTC. It codes for CAWKEPWRLRDYGYTF.

The chain couples TRBV5-4 to TRBJ2-6; a possible D gene is TRBD1 (5 bases). The V gene lost 3 bases and the J gene lost 0 bases, with 7 bases spanning the gap. Germline V CDR1 and CDR2: SGHNT, YYREEE (reference sequence). The CDR3 length is 15 residues. In DNA form, the CDR3 reads TGTGCCAGCAGCTCCCAGGGCTCTGGGGCCAACGTCCTGACTTTC. Translated: CASSSQGSGANVLTF.

The chain is built from TRBV6-1 and TRBJ2-3; D is ambiguous. The length of the CDR3 is 14 residues. V was pared by 1 base and J by 2 bases, with 7 bases between. Per germline, CDR1 MNHNS and CDR2 SASEGT. CDR3 DNA: TGTGCCAGCAGTGAAGGTCAACACACAGATACGCAGTATTTT. Protein product: CASSEGQHTDTQYF.

The chain carries TRBV6-5 and TRBJ2-7, with D maybe TRBD2 (5 bases). This CDR3 spans 14 amino acids. The V gene's germline CDR1 is MNHEY and CDR2 SVGAGI. V dropped 4 bases and J dropped 1 base, with 11 bases sitting between them. CDR3 amino acids: CASSFPGNSYEQYF. The DNA for the CDR3 is TGTGCCAGCAGTTTCCCGGGAAATTCCTACGAGCAGTACTTC.